A single sample is the source of the 4 T cell receptor beta chains below, sequenced in a study of blood T cells in healthy people across ages. Next came a second PCR, run for about 7 to 12 cycles, which used a sample-barcoded 5' primer along with a J-beta primer mix. Each CDR3 protein is one row after TCRdb ran MiXCR on the 5' RACE reads. The sample lists roughly 1.5 million distinct CDR3 sequences, about 42% seen once, with about 4.1% in the top ten. Sequencing used blood. These receptors were collected from a woman aged 18-29 years in good health.

At least ten counts were recorded for this clonotype. The chain employs TRBV27 and TRBJ2-1, with D possibly being TRBD2 (5 bases). The CDR3 loop spans 13 amino acids. V lost 5 bases to trimming and J lost 7 bases, with 12 bases between them. Per the germline V gene, CDR1 is MNHEY and CDR2 is SMNVEV (reference sequence). CDR3 region: CASSIGLENEQFF. CDR3 DNA sequence: TGTGCCAGCAGTATAGGACTGGAGAATGAGCAGTTCTTC.

The chain employs TRBV29-1 and TRBJ1-1; TRBD1 is a possible D gene (5 bases). Per germline, CDR1 SQVTM and CDR2 ANQGSEA. This CDR3 has 13 amino acids. V was clipped by 2 bases and J by 4 bases, with 11 bases between them. The CDR3 DNA sequence: TGCAGCGTTGAACAGGGCGTTGGCACTGAAGCTTTCTTT. Translation gives CSVEQGVGTEAFF. Combining the CDR3 with reference TRBV29-1 and TRBJ1-1 gives the whole variable domain SAVISQKPSRDICQRGTSLTIQCQVDSQVTMMFWYRQQPGQSLTLIATANQGSEATYESGFVIDKFPISRPNLTFSTLTVSNMSPEDSSIYLCSVEQGVGTEAFFGQGTRLTVV.

As concerns this clonotype: A single base separates this from a much larger clone, so it may be a read error. The chain employs TRBV3-1 and TRBJ2-5, with TRBD1 identical over 8 bases. J was trimmed by 11 bases and V by 5 bases; bases with no gene match: 13. This CDR3 is 14 amino acids long. CDR1 is LGHDT, CDR2 YNNKEL, per germline (reference sequence). CDR3 residues: CASSFSTGDYGQYF. In DNA, the CDR3 is TGTGCCAGCAGCTTCTCGACAGGGGATTACGGGCAGTACTTC.

In this sample, this clonotype turned up once. J is TRBJ2-1 and V is TRBV7-2, with a weak D call TRBD2 (6 bases). CDR3 length equals 14 residues. Germline assignment: CDR1 SGHTA and CDR2 FQGNSA. Trimming left V 5 bases short and J 10 bases short, with 18 bases between. Written as DNA, the CDR3 is TGTGCCAGCAGCGCGGGACCCCGCGGTGGCGAGCAGTTCTTC. Translating it yields CASSAGPRGGEQFF.